This is a list of T cell receptor beta chains from one sample in a study of T cell repertoires in cytomegalovirus infection. TCRdb re-called the reads with MiXCR, one entry per CDR3 protein. The table lists about 900,000 distinct CDR3 sequences, approximately 32% of them singletons. No antigen has been assigned to these receptors. The sample was cultured CD8+ T cells from PBMCs, taken from culture after CMV antigen stimulation. These receptors all stem from a human donor in good health (CMV status not recorded). Some clones in this sample may be carry-over from other donors' samples. Both conserved end residues are part of each CDR3. D genes are given only for firm matches. A row's size may be missing; if present it is once, few, many or a size class.

cdr3_length	d_call	v_call	j_call	clone_size	cdr3_nt	cdr3_aa
19	NA	TRBV14	TRBJ2-1	NA	TGTGCCAGCAGCCAAGATTTCTTAGGATGGGGGGGCGATCCCAATGAGCAGTTCTTC	CASSQDFLGWGGDPNEQFF
12	NA	TRBV7-9	TRBJ2-7	NA	TGTGCCAGCAGCCCAGGGTCTAGAGAGCAGTACTTC	CASSPGSREQYF
13	NA	TRBV27	TRBJ1-5	few	TGTGCCAGCGGCTTCTATAGCAATCAGCCCCAGCATTTT	CASGFYSNQPQHF
14	NA	TRBV27	TRBJ1-6	NA	TGTGCCAGCAGTCCGGCGGCGGCTAATTCACCCCTCCACTTT	CASSPAAANSPLHF
15	NA	TRBV3-1	TRBJ1-1	NA	TGTGCCAGCAGCCAACCGTCTCCCTTGAACACTGAAGCTTTCTTT	CASSQPSPLNTEAFF
14	NA	TRBV5-4	TRBJ1-2	few	TGTGCCAGCAGTAGCGGTCGAGAGGGGTATGGCTACACCTTC	CASSSGREGYGYTF
16	NA	TRBV4-1	TRBJ2-2	NA	TGCGCCAGCAGCCAAGGAGGACCGGGGAACACCGGGGAGCTGTTTTTT	CASSQGGPGNTGELFF
16	NA	TRBV19	TRBJ2-1	NA	TGTGCCAGTAGTATCGGCGACCCCTCACTCTACAATGAGCAGTTCTTC	CASSIGDPSLYNEQFF
13	TRBD2	TRBV7-2	TRBJ2-1	NA	TGTGCCAGCAGCTTCACTAGCGGGGTTGAGCAGTTCTTC	CASSFTSGVEQFF
16	NA	TRBV4-3	TRBJ2-4	few	TGCGCCAGCAGCCATGTTTTTCCTATCCATGGCGACATTCAGTACTTC	CASSHVFPIHGDIQYF
14	NA	TRBV10-3	TRBJ2-3	once	TGTGCCATCAGTGAGGGAAACAAAGCAGATACGCAGTATTTT	CAISEGNKADTQYF
19	TRBD2	TRBV7-2	TRBJ2-4	many	TGTGCCAGCAGCTTAGGGCTAGCGGGGGGCTTGTTAGCCAAAAACATTCAGTACTTC	CASSLGLAGGLLAKNIQYF
15	NA	TRBV25-1	TRBJ1-2	few	TGTGCCAGCAGTGGAGGGGGACGCAAAGGTTATGGCTACACCTTC	CASSGGGRKGYGYTF
15	TRBD1	TRBV12-3/TRBV12-4	TRBJ1-6	many	TGTGCCAGCAGTTTAGGGGGACAGTTTAATTCACCCCTCCACTTT	CASSLGGQFNSPLHF
14	TRBD2	TRBV23-1	TRBJ2-1	NA	TGCGCCAGGACTAGCGGGGGCCAAGGCAATGAGCAGTTCTTC	CARTSGGQGNEQFF
15	NA	TRBV27	TRBJ2-3	many	TGTGCCAGCAGTTCCCTAACCGGTAGCACAGATACGCAGTATTTT	CASSSLTGSTDTQYF
15	NA	TRBV12-3/TRBV12-4	TRBJ1-4	few	TGTGCCAGCAGTTCATTGGGCCGCTCGGGAGAAAAACTGTTTTTT	CASSSLGRSGEKLFF
14	NA	TRBV27	TRBJ2-2	few	TGTGCCAGCAGTTTCGGAGCAGCCACCGGGGAGCTGTTTTTT	CASSFGAATGELFF
15	NA	TRBV6-5	TRBJ2-7	NA	TGTGCCAGCAGCCATTCGGGCTTCATGGGCTACGAGCAGTACTTC	CASSHSGFMGYEQYF
13	NA	TRBV6-1	TRBJ2-5	NA	TGTGCCAGCAGTGGACAGGGAGGGAAGACCCAGTACTTC	CASSGQGGKTQYF
12	NA	TRBV6-6	TRBJ2-6	NA	TGTGCCAGCAATACTGGGGCCAACGTCCTGACTTTC	CASNTGANVLTF
14	TRBD1	TRBV27	TRBJ1-5	NA	TGTGCCAGCAGTCGGGGACAGACGAATCAGCCCCAGCATTTT	CASSRGQTNQPQHF
14	TRBD2	TRBV12-3/TRBV12-4	TRBJ2-7	NA	TGTGCCAGCAGTTTACTCGGACTAGTCTACGAGCAGTACTTC	CASSLLGLVYEQYF
12	TRBD1	TRBV29-1	TRBJ2-7	NA	TGCAGCGGCCTTACAGGGGGAGGCGAGCAGTACTTC	CSGLTGGGEQYF
17	NA	TRBV4-1	TRBJ1-5	NA	TGCGCCAGCAGCCAAGAGAGAATAACACCTAGCAATCAGCCCCAGCATTTT	CASSQERITPSNQPQHF
15	TRBD1	TRBV7-9	TRBJ2-2	NA	TGTGCCAGCAGCCCTCCGGGACAGGGGAAGGAGGAGCTGTTTTTT	CASSPPGQGKEELFF
19	NA	TRBV7-8	TRBJ1-5	few	TGTGCCAGCAGCTTAAAAGAGGTCGGCGAGAGAGGCTTCGGTCAGCCCCAGCATTTT	CASSLKEVGERGFGQPQHF
15	NA	TRBV5-8	TRBJ2-1	few	TGTGCCAGCACCGCACAGGATAGCTCCTACAATGAGCAGTTCTTC	CASTAQDSSYNEQFF
16	NA	TRBV19	TRBJ1-1	NA	TGTGCCAGTAGTATAGCGGCCTGGGGCCTGAACACTGAAGCTTTCTTT	CASSIAAWGLNTEAFF
15	NA	TRBV6-2/TRBV6-3	TRBJ2-5	NA	TGTGCCAGCAGCCTGGGGGGATACTACTCCCAGACCCAGTACTTC	CASSLGGYYSQTQYF
15	NA	TRBV11-2	TRBJ2-7	NA	TGTGCCAGCAGCTCGACGACAGGTGACCTCTACGAGCAGTACTTC	CASSSTTGDLYEQYF
15	NA	TRBV7-9	TRBJ2-4	many	TGTGCCAGCAGCCCAAGGGGTATAGCCAAAAACATTCAGTACTTC	CASSPRGIAKNIQYF